The rows below give T cell receptor beta chains drawn from one sample of a study of CD4 T cells in relation to SARS-CoV-2 and coronaviruses. Clones were sequenced by immunoSEQ multiplex PCR, and TCRdb holds only the in-frame ones, with some missing. In the table there are tens of thousands of clones, under 95% of which are singletons. What was sequenced was naive CD4+ T cells from PBMCs. These TCRs come from an adult with COVID-19. Each CDR3 is given without its conserved first and last residue. Each record gives: V gene, J gene, D gene, CDR3 protein. D genes are given only for firm matches.

TRBV9	TRBJ2-5	NA	ASSVGEGGRTQY
TRBV2	TRBJ2-1	TRBD2	ASSSGRVYNEQF
TRBV2	TRBJ2-2	NA	ASSSRGAWTTGELF
TRBV6-5	TRBJ1-6	NA	ASSYGAGRNSPLH
TRBV6-2/TRBV6-3	TRBJ2-3	TRBD2	ASSSRLALGADTQY
TRBV6-5	TRBJ2-3	TRBD1	ASKGQGEGTQY
TRBV6-2/TRBV6-3	TRBJ2-7	NA	ASSYLPPAGVRPVEQY
TRBV20-1	TRBJ2-7	TRBD1	SASGQGGEQY
TRBV11-2	TRBJ2-3	NA	ASSAMGDTQY
TRBV19	TRBJ2-2	TRBD2	ASSIGLAGVSGELF
TRBV12-3/TRBV12-4	TRBJ1-3	NA	ATDSDTGGTIY
TRBV5-5	TRBJ1-2	NA	ASSLRQIWGTAYGYT
TRBV27	TRBJ2-2	NA	ASSLSEDGELF
TRBV9	TRBJ2-4	TRBD1	ASSSRQGWAKNIQY
TRBV2	TRBJ2-5	TRBD2	ASSLSREWSN
TRBV27	TRBJ1-5	NA	ASSTGAGGQPQH
TRBV4-1	TRBJ1-1	NA	ASSRLGQSMAEAF
TRBV10-3	TRBJ2-3	NA	AIKSTASTDTQY